This entry lists 3 T cell receptor beta chains sequenced from one sample in a study of T cells in Graves' hyperthyroidism and ophthalmopathy (dated by TCRdb to between 2017 and 2020). The library was generated by multiplex PCR. The sample was run on an Illumina HiSeq 2000. The TCR beta CDR3 regions were amplified from the RNA transcripts. The TCR CDR3 was subjected to a first round of RT-PCR using the HTBI primer set and the Qiagen OneStep RT-PCR kit. In-frame beta chains were kept once TCRdb had trimmed the public reads at Q25 with fastp and called clones with MiXCR. Each entry merges the rows of one CDR3 protein and shows their most common DNA and genes. The sample has about 840,000 distinct CDR3 sequences on record, 35% to 45% of them singletons. More than 7% of the sample is taken by the ten largest. Sequenced: blood. The receptors were gathered from a man aged 18 to 30 with Graves' hyperthyroidism.

The V call is TRBV7-8, the J call TRBJ1-4; no firm D call. This CDR3 spans 16 amino acids. Per the germline V gene, CDR1 is SGHVS and CDR2 is FQNEAQ. The V gene lost 5 bases and the J gene lost 7 bases, with 20 bases spanning the gap. The CDR3 region has the DNA TGTGCCAGCAGCCCGAGACTAGCGGGAGGGTCTGAAAAACTGTTTTTT. Amino acid sequence: CASSPRLAGGSEKLFF. Together with reference TRBV7-8 and TRBJ1-4, the CDR3 gives the full variable domain: GAGVSQSPRYKVAKRGQDVALRCDPISGHVSLFWYQQALGQGPEFLTYFQNEAQLDKSGLPSDRFFAERPEGSVSTLKIQRTQQEDSAVYLCASSPRLAGGSEKLFFGSGTQLSVL.

The chain combines TRBV10-3 with TRBJ2-7; D may be TRBD1 or TRBD2 (5 bases each). The CDR3 extends over 13 amino acids. Trimming shortened V by 3 bases and J by 5 bases, and 11 bases separated the two germline ends. Germline V CDR1 and CDR2: ENHRY, SYGVKD. This CDR3 reads CAISDEGSDEQYF. DNA of the CDR3: TGTGCCATCAGTGACGAGGGGAGCGACGAGCAGTACTTC.

The genes are TRBV2 and TRBJ2-2; no firm D call. This CDR3 has 14 amino acids. Germline lookup yields CDR1 SNHLY and CDR2 FYNNEI. V lost 3 bases, J lost 5 bases, and 10 bases lay in between. In nucleotides, the CDR3 is TGTGCCAGCAGTGATAGCCTGGGGACCGGGGAGCTGTTTTTT. Encoded protein: CASSDSLGTGELFF.